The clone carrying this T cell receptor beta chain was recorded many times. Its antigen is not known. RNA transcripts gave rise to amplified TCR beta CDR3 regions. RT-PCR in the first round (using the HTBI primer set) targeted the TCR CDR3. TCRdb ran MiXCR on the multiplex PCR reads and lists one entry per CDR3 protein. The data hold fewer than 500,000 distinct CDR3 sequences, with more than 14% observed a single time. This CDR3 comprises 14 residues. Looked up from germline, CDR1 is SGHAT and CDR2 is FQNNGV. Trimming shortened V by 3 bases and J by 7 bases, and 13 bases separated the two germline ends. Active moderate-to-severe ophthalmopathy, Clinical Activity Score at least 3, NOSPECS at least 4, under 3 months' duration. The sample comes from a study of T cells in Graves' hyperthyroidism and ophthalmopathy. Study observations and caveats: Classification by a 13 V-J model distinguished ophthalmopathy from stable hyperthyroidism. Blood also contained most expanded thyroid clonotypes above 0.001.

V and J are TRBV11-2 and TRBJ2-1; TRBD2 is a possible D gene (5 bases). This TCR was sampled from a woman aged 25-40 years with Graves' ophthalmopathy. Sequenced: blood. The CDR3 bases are TGTGCCAGCAGCTTGCTCCCTCTAGCTAATGAGCAGTTCTTC. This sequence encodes CASSLLPLANEQFF.